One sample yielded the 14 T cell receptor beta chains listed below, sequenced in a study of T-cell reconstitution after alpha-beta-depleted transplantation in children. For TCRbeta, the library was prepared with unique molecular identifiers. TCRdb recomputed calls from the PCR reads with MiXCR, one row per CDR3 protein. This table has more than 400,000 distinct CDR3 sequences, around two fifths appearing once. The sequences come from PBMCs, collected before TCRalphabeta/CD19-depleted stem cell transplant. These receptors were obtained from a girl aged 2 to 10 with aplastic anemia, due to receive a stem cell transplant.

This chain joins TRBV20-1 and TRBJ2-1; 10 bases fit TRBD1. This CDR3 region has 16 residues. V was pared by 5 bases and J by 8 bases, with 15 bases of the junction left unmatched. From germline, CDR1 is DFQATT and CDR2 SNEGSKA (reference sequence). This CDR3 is CSAWAGTGAPTDEQFF. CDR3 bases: TGCAGTGCTTGGGCCGGGACAGGGGCCCCCACGGATGAGCAGTTCTTC.

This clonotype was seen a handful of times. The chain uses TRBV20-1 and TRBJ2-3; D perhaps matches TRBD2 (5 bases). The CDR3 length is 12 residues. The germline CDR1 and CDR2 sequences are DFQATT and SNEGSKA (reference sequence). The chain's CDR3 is CSGRESTDTQYF. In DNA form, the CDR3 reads TGCAGCGGACGGGAAAGCACAGATACGCAGTATTTT.

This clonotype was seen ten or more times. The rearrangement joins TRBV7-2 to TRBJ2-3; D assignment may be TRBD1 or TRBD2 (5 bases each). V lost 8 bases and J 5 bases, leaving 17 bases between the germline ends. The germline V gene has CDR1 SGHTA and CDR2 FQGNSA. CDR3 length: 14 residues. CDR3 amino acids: CASAPGRTLDTQYF. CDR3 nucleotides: TGTGCCAGCGCCCCGGGACGCACATTAGATACGCAGTATTTT.

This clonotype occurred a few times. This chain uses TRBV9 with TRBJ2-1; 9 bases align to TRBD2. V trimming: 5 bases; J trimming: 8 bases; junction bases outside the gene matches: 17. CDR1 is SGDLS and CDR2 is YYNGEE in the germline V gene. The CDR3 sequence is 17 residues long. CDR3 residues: CASSDISGTSFPDEQFF. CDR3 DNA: TGTGCCAGCAGTGACATCTCGGGGACTAGCTTCCCGGATGAGCAGTTCTTC.

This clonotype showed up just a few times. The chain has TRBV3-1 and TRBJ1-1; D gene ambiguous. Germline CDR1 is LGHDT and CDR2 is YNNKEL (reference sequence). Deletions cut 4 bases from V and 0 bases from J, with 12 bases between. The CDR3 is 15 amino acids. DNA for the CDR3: TGTGCCAGCAGCCCTCGGTCATTTTTGAACACTGAAGCTTTCTTT. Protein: CASSPRSFLNTEAFF. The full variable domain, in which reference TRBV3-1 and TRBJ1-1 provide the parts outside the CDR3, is DTAVSQTPKYLVTQMGNDKSIKCEQNLGHDTMYWYKQDSKKFLKIMFSYNNKELIINETVPNRFSPKSPDKAHLNLHINSLELGDSAVYFCASSPRSFLNTEAFFGQGTRLTVV.

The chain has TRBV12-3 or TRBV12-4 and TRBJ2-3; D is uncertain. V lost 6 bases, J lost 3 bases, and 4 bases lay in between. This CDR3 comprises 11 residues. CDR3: CASRQTDTQYF. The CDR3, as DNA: TGTGCCAGCAGACAGACAGATACGCAGTATTTT.

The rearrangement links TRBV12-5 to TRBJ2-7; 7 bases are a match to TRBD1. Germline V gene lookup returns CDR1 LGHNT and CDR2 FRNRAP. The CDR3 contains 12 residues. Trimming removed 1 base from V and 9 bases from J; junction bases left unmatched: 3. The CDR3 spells CASGLETGRQYF. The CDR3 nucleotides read TGTGCTAGTGGTTTGGAGACAGGGCGGCAGTACTTC.

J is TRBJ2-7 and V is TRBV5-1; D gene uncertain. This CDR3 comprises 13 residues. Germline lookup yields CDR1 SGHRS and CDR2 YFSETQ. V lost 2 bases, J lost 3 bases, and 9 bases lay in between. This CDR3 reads CASSFRTGYEQYF. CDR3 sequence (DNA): TGCGCCAGCAGCTTTCGGACCGGCTACGAGCAGTACTTC.

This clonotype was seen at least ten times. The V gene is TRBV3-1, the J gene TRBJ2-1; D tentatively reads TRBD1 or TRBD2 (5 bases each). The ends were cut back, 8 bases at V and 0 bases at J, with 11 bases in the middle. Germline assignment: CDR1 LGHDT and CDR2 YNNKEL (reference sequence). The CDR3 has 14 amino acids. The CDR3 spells CASAWGSSYNEQFF. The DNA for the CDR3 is TGTGCCAGCGCGTGGGGGAGCTCCTACAATGAGCAGTTCTTC.

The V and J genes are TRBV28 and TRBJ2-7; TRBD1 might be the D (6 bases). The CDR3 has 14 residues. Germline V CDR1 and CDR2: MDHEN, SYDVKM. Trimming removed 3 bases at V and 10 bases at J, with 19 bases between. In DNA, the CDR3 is TGTGCCAGCAGTTTGTACAGGGTGTCGGGTATTCAGTACTTC. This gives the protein CASSLYRVSGIQYF.

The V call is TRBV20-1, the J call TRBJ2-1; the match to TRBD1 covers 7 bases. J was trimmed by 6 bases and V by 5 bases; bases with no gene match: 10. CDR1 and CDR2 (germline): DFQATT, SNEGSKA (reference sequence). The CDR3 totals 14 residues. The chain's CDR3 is CSAPRQGYFNEQFF. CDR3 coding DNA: TGCAGTGCTCCTCGACAGGGTTACTTCAATGAGCAGTTCTTC.

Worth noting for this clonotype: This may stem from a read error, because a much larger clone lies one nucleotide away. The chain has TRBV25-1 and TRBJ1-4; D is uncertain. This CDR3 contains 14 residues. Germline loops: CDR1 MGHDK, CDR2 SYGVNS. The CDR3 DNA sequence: TGTGCCAGCTGTGATCCCAGCTTTAATGAAAAACTGTTTTTT. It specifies CASCDPSFNEKLFF.

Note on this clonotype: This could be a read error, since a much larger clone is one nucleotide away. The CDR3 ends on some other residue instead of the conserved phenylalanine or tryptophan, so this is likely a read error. The DNA of the CDR3 is TGTGCCAGCAGTTTATCGGGGTCGGGTCAGCCCCAGCATTTG. It translates to CASSLSGSGQPQHL. The V and J genes are TRBV27 and TRBJ1-5; D is unclear. Germline V lookup: CDR1 MNHEY, CDR2 SMNVEV (reference sequence). Trimming cost V 0 bases and J 6 bases, with 9 bases left between them. The CDR3 has 14 residues.

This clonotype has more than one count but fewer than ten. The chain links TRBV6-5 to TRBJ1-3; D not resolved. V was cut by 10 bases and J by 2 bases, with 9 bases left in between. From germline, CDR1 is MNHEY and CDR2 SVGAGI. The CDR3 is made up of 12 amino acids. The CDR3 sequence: CATRSTGNTIYF. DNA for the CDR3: TGTGCCACCCGTAGTACTGGAAACACCATATATTTT.